This paragraph covers one TCR beta chain sequence. Its matching antigen is unknown. Sequenced by immunoSEQ multiplex PCR; TCRdb stores in-frame clones only, minus some. The table records more than 250 clones, around 90% of them present only once. The data are from a study of primary melanoma T cells and metastatic recurrence. Study overall: Primary melanomas here were stage T2 to T4, over 1 mm thick.

General study findings and limits: Primary melanomas may harbor an effective T-cell antitumor response, authors suggested.

Primary melanoma in these patients was surgically resected but could recur metastatically. Germline V gene sequence: CDR1 LNHDA, CDR2 SQIVND (reference sequence). The length of the CDR3 is 14 residues. The germline V and J ends were trimmed by 3 bases and 10 bases, with 16 bases remaining between them. This TCR was sampled from a human donor with melanoma. This chain uses TRBV19 with TRBJ1-5; D gene ambiguous. The sequencing input was melanoma tumor tissue. CDR3 protein: CASSIGPREGPQHF. The CDR3 DNA reads as TGTGCCAGTAGTATCGGGCCGAGGGAGGGTCCCCAGCATTTT.